The rows below give T cell receptor beta chains drawn from one sample of a study of ipilimumab plus nivolumab after autologous stem cell transplantation. The data were produced by immunoSEQ multiplex PCR, yet TCRdb's version contains in-frame clones alone and is incomplete. The sample holds about 16,000 clones, about 65% seen once. The source was PBMCs, collected in a trial of ipilimumab plus nivolumab as post-transplant consolidation. These receptors were collected from a male donor with diffuse large B-cell lymphoma. Both conserved end residues are part of each CDR3. D genes are given only for firm matches. Where a row states a size, it is once, few, many or the class of an expanded clone; other rows omit it.

D gene: TRBD2; V gene: TRBV30; J gene: TRBJ2-1; clone size: -; CDR3 length: 16; CDR3 DNA: TGTGCCTGGAGTGATGGAGCGGGAATTGATTTCGATGAGCAGTTCTTC; CDR3 protein: CAWSDGAGIDFDEQFF
D gene: -; V gene: TRBV28; J gene: TRBJ1-1; clone size: -; CDR3 length: 12; CDR3 DNA: TGTGCCAGCAAGAGATCGAACACTGAAGCTTTCTTT; CDR3 protein: CASKRSNTEAFF
D gene: -; V gene: TRBV6-5; J gene: TRBJ1-5; clone size: once; CDR3 length: 14; CDR3 DNA: TGTGCCAGCAGAACGGCTTATAGCAATCAGCCCCAGCATTTT; CDR3 protein: CASRTAYSNQPQHF
D gene: -; V gene: TRBV14; J gene: TRBJ2-7; clone size: -; CDR3 length: 17; CDR3 DNA: TGTGCCAGCAGCCAACATAGTCCGTGGGGGACCCCCTACGAGCAGTACTTC; CDR3 protein: CASSQHSPWGTPYEQYF
D gene: TRBD2; V gene: TRBV5-4; J gene: TRBJ2-7; clone size: -; CDR3 length: 16; CDR3 DNA: TGTGCCAGCAGCTTGGTAGGACTAGCGGGAGAGGACGAGCAGTACTTC; CDR3 protein: CASSLVGLAGEDEQYF
D gene: TRBD1; V gene: TRBV6-5; J gene: TRBJ2-1; clone size: few; CDR3 length: 13; CDR3 DNA: TGTGCCAGCAGTGGCCCGGACAGGGTTGTGGCGTTCTTC; CDR3 protein: CASSGPDRVVAFF
D gene: -; V gene: TRBV9; J gene: TRBJ2-5; clone size: few; CDR3 length: 14; CDR3 DNA: TGTGCCAGCAGCGTAGACTTACGGGAAGAGACCCAGTACTTC; CDR3 protein: CASSVDLREETQYF
D gene: -; V gene: TRBV29-1; J gene: TRBJ1-1; clone size: -; CDR3 length: 13; CDR3 DNA: TGCAGCGGGTACGACGGAGTGAACACTGAAGCTTTCTTT; CDR3 protein: CSGYDGVNTEAFF
D gene: TRBD2; V gene: TRBV7-7; J gene: TRBJ2-1; clone size: -; CDR3 length: 13; CDR3 DNA: TGTGCTAGCAGCTTCGGAGGGAGGGATGAGCAGTTCTTC; CDR3 protein: CASSFGGRDEQFF
D gene: -; V gene: TRBV5-1; J gene: TRBJ1-1; clone size: -; CDR3 length: 16; CDR3 DNA: TGCGCCAGCAGCAGAAATTCCGGGACGATAAACACTGAAGCTTTCTTT; CDR3 protein: CASSRNSGTINTEAFF
D gene: TRBD1; V gene: TRBV9; J gene: TRBJ1-1; clone size: few; CDR3 length: 14; CDR3 DNA: TGTGCCAGCAGCGTAGGACAGGGGGGCACTGAAGCTTTCTTT; CDR3 protein: CASSVGQGGTEAFF
D gene: -; V gene: TRBV5-1; J gene: TRBJ1-2; clone size: -; CDR3 length: 14; CDR3 DNA: TGCGCCAGCAGCCCCGGTGCACTCGCGGGTGGCTACACCTTC; CDR3 protein: CASSPGALAGGYTF
D gene: -; V gene: TRBV5-6; J gene: TRBJ1-2; clone size: few; CDR3 length: 13; CDR3 DNA: TGTGCCAGCAGCTTGGCAGGGATCGACGGCTACACCTTC; CDR3 protein: CASSLAGIDGYTF
D gene: -; V gene: TRBV9; J gene: TRBJ1-1; clone size: -; CDR3 length: 12; CDR3 DNA: TGTGCCAGCAGCCCTCGGGGCCGGGGAGCTTTCTTT; CDR3 protein: CASSPRGRGAFF
D gene: -; V gene: TRBV7-9; J gene: TRBJ2-2; clone size: once; CDR3 length: 14; CDR3 DNA: TGTGCCAGCAGCTTTCCGAGTTTCACCGGGGAGCTGTTTTTT; CDR3 protein: CASSFPSFTGELFF
D gene: TRBD2; V gene: TRBV27; J gene: TRBJ2-4; clone size: few; CDR3 length: 17; CDR3 DNA: TGTGCCAGCAGTTCACCGGAGCGGGGGTTAACCAAAAACATTCAGTACTTC; CDR3 protein: CASSSPERGLTKNIQYF
D gene: TRBD1; V gene: TRBV7-9; J gene: TRBJ2-1; clone size: -; CDR3 length: 15; CDR3 DNA: TGTGCCAGCGCCAGGACAGGGGGCCTTGGGAATGAGCAGTTCTTC; CDR3 protein: CASARTGGLGNEQFF
D gene: TRBD2; V gene: TRBV5-1; J gene: TRBJ2-7; clone size: -; CDR3 length: 15; CDR3 DNA: TGCGCCAGCAGCGCTTGGACTAGCGGGACCCACGAGCAGTACTTC; CDR3 protein: CASSAWTSGTHEQYF
D gene: -; V gene: TRBV7-9; J gene: TRBJ2-5; clone size: -; CDR3 length: 11; CDR3 DNA: TGTGCCAGCAGCCAACTAGAGACCCAGTACTTC; CDR3 protein: CASSQLETQYF
D gene: TRBD1; V gene: TRBV11-2; J gene: TRBJ1-2; clone size: -; CDR3 length: 13; CDR3 DNA: TGTGCCAGCAGCTTTAACAGGGGTTCTGGCTACACCTTC; CDR3 protein: CASSFNRGSGYTF
D gene: -; V gene: TRBV18; J gene: TRBJ1-6; clone size: few; CDR3 length: 13; CDR3 DNA: TGTGCCAGCTCACCAGGGAGGAATTCACCCCTCCACTTT; CDR3 protein: CASSPGRNSPLHF
D gene: -; V gene: TRBV10-2; J gene: TRBJ2-3; clone size: -; CDR3 length: 14; CDR3 DNA: TGCGCCAGCAGTGGAACCCTCCGCACAGATACGCAGTATTTT; CDR3 protein: CASSGTLRTDTQYF
D gene: -; V gene: TRBV5-4; J gene: TRBJ2-7; clone size: few; CDR3 length: 13; CDR3 DNA: TGTGCCAGCAGCGTGGGGAGCTCCTACGAGCAGTACTTC; CDR3 protein: CASSVGSSYEQYF
D gene: TRBD2; V gene: TRBV13; J gene: TRBJ2-3; clone size: medium-sized; CDR3 length: 15; CDR3 DNA: TGTGCCAGCAGCACCCCCAGCGGGAGAGAAGATACGCAGTATTTT; CDR3 protein: CASSTPSGREDTQYF
D gene: -; V gene: TRBV11-2; J gene: TRBJ1-1; clone size: -; CDR3 length: 14; CDR3 DNA: TGTGCCAGCAGCTTACAAGGGGCTGGGACTGAAGCTTTCTTT; CDR3 protein: CASSLQGAGTEAFF
D gene: TRBD1; V gene: TRBV28; J gene: TRBJ2-7; clone size: -; CDR3 length: 13; CDR3 DNA: TGTGCCAGCAGTTCCGGACAGGTGCGGGAGCAGTACTTC; CDR3 protein: CASSSGQVREQYF
D gene: -; V gene: TRBV28; J gene: TRBJ1-2; clone size: -; CDR3 length: 12; CDR3 DNA: TGTGCCAGCAGTCGTGAAGGATACGGCTACACCTTC; CDR3 protein: CASSREGYGYTF
D gene: TRBD2; V gene: TRBV6-1; J gene: TRBJ2-7; clone size: once; CDR3 length: 15; CDR3 DNA: TGTGCCAGCAGTGAAGGTCTAGCGGGAGCCAGCGAGCAGTACTTC; CDR3 protein: CASSEGLAGASEQYF
D gene: -; V gene: TRBV7-9; J gene: TRBJ2-3; clone size: -; CDR3 length: 17; CDR3 DNA: TGTGCCAGCAGCTTAGATCCGGCGGGGAGTAGCACAGATACGCAGTATTTT; CDR3 protein: CASSLDPAGSSTDTQYF
D gene: TRBD2; V gene: TRBV14; J gene: TRBJ2-7; clone size: -; CDR3 length: 14; CDR3 DNA: TGTGCCAGCAGCCAATGGCGGGGGGGCGTCGTGCAGTACTTC; CDR3 protein: CASSQWRGGVVQYF
D gene: -; V gene: TRBV5-1; J gene: TRBJ1-5; clone size: few; CDR3 length: 15; CDR3 DNA: TGCGCCAGCAGTTCCGGGACGGATAGCAATCAGCCCCAGCATTTT; CDR3 protein: CASSSGTDSNQPQHF
D gene: TRBD1; V gene: TRBV6-1; J gene: TRBJ2-7; clone size: -; CDR3 length: 15; CDR3 DNA: TGTGCCAGCACCACAGGGGACAGGGGTAACCACGAGCAGTACTTC; CDR3 protein: CASTTGDRGNHEQYF
D gene: -; V gene: TRBV5-8; J gene: TRBJ2-5; clone size: -; CDR3 length: 14; CDR3 DNA: TGTGCCAGCAGCTTGGGGCTACAAGAAGAGACCCAGTACTTC; CDR3 protein: CASSLGLQEETQYF